Shown below are 25 T cell receptor beta chains from a single sample sequenced in a study of monozygotic twins with cystic fibrosis. The table came from immunoSEQ multiplex PCR; TCRdb's copy has only in-frame clones and leaves some out. The sample shows 11,000 to 15,000 clones, 95% to 99% of them seen only once. Input material: blood. The receptors originated from a girl between 2 and 10 years old with cystic fibrosis.

The chain joins TRBV6-1 to TRBJ1-1; D gene unclear. CDR3 length: 14 amino acids. Deletions cut 2 bases from V and 2 bases from J, with 9 bases between. Germline CDR1 MNHNS, CDR2 SASEGT. The CDR3 DNA follows: TGTGCCAGCAGTGAAATCAGGTTCAACACTGAAGCTTTCTTT. This encodes CASSEIRFNTEAFF.

A single count supports this clone. The rearrangement joins TRBV27 to TRBJ2-5, with D possibly being TRBD1 or TRBD2 (6 bases each). Germline CDR1 MNHEY, CDR2 SMNVEV (reference sequence). V was pared by 5 bases and J by 5 bases, with 12 bases between. The CDR3 is 13 residues long. The CDR3 spells CASSLGGVETQYF. In nucleotides, the CDR3 is TGTGCCAGCAGTCTGGGGGGCGTCGAGACCCAGTACTTC.

CDR3 sequence: CASSLVGRETQYF. The CDR3 coding sequence is TGTGCCAGCAGCTTAGTGGGTAGGGAGACCCAGTACTTC. This chain connects TRBV11-2 to TRBJ2-5; D gene ambiguous. From germline, CDR1 is SGHAT and CDR2 FQNNGV. The CDR3 runs to 13 residues. With 1 base removed from V and 5 bases from J, the gap between germline ends came to 8 bases.

CDR3: CASSLGQVDTEAFF. CDR3 nucleotides: TGTGCCAGCAGCTTAGGGCAGGTGGACACTGAAGCTTTCTTT. The chain combines TRBV7-9 with TRBJ1-1; D unclear. V lost 1 base, J lost 3 bases, and 9 bases lay in between. The CDR3 is made up of 14 amino acids. Germline V lookup: CDR1 SEHNR, CDR2 FQNEAQ (reference sequence).

The rearrangement uses TRBV19 and TRBJ1-1, with D possibly TRBD1 on 5 matching bases. The V end lost 0 bases, the J end lost 0 bases, and 5 bases lay between the germline ends. The CDR3 consists of 14 residues. In germline, CDR1 is LNHDA, CDR2 SQIVND (reference sequence). CDR3 nucleotides: TGTGCCAGTAGTATAGAGGGGGTGAACACTGAAGCTTTCTTT. Protein sequence: CASSIEGVNTEAFF.

DNA for the CDR3: TGTGCCAGCAGTTACTCGAGGGGAGGTGCTGAAGCTTTCTTT. Translating it yields CASSYSRGGAEAFF. The rearrangement links TRBV6-5 to TRBJ1-1; possible D gene TRBD1, 5 bases. The CDR3 has 14 residues. V gave up 0 bases and J gave up 6 bases, with 11 bases separating them. Germline CDR1 MNHEY, CDR2 SVGAGI.

The V call is TRBV14, the J call TRBJ2-2; unclear D gene. CDR1 and CDR2 from the germline V gene are SGHDN and FVKESK. The V gene lost 2 bases and the J gene lost 4 bases, with 8 bases spanning the gap. The CDR3 has 14 amino acids. The CDR3 protein is CASSQLPGTGELFF. DNA for the CDR3: TGTGCCAGCAGCCAATTGCCGGGCACCGGGGAGCTGTTTTTT.

This chain uses TRBV19 with TRBJ1-5; 12 nucleotides match TRBD1. V lost 3 bases to trimming and J lost 6 bases; unmatched junction nucleotides: 9. The CDR3 extends over 17 amino acids. Germline loops: CDR1 LNHDA, CDR2 SQIVND (reference sequence). The CDR3 bases are TGTGCCAGTAGTATGCGTTTGGGACAGGGGGCATCTCAGCCCCAGCATTTT. This sequence encodes CASSMRLGQGASQPQHF. Looking up the rest from reference TRBV19 and TRBJ1-5 gives the full variable domain: DGGITQSPKYLFRKEGQNVTLSCEQNLNHDAMYWYRQDPGQGLRLIYYSQIVNDFQKGDIAEGYSVSREKKESFPLTVTSAQKNPTAFYLCASSMRLGQGASQPQHFGDGTRLSIL.

V and J are TRBV5-6 and TRBJ1-2; no reliable D call. The CDR3 is 12 amino acids. The germline V gene encodes CDR1 SGHDT and CDR2 YYEEEE. Trimming took 0 bases from V and 4 from J, leaving 4 bases between them. In DNA, the CDR3 is TGTGCCAGCAGCTTGGCCAGCTATGGCTACACCTTC. Amino acid sequence: CASSLASYGYTF.

The DNA for the CDR3 is TGTGCCACCCGGACAGTGGAAGGAAACACCATATATTTT. This gives the protein CATRTVEGNTIYF. The chain links TRBV10-3 to TRBJ1-3, with D tentatively TRBD1 (6 bases). Germline V gene data show CDR1 as ENHRY and CDR2 as SYGVKD. The CDR3 extends over 13 amino acids. V shed 10 bases and J shed 4 bases, with 14 bases lying between them.

This clone showed up just once. V usage is TRBV7-2 and J usage is TRBJ2-7, with D unresolved. Germline V gene lookup returns CDR1 SGHTA and CDR2 FQGNSA. Trimming pared 2 bases from V and 3 bases from J, leaving 11 bases between. The CDR3 runs to 14 residues. The CDR3 reads CASSLTPGGYEQYF. CDR3 bases: TGTGCCAGCAGCTTAACCCCTGGCGGCTACGAGCAGTACTTC.

The CDR3 DNA is TGCGCCAGCAGCCAAGGGGTCGGGCGGGGAGGTGGCTACACCTTC. Protein: CASSQGVGRGGGYTF. The V call is TRBV4-1, the J call TRBJ1-2, with D hard to call. This CDR3 has 15 residues. Trimming shortened V by 1 base and J by 7 bases, and 16 bases separated the two germline ends. In germline, CDR1 is MGHRA, CDR2 YSYEKL.

This chain joins TRBV27 and TRBJ2-7, with TRBD1 identical over 7 bases. Germline CDR1 MNHEY, CDR2 SMNVEV (reference sequence). This CDR3 is built from 14 residues. J gave up 0 bases and V 3 bases, and 2 bases lay outside the gene matches. The CDR3 nucleotides read TGTGCCAGCAGTTTTAGGGGGCCCTCCTACGAGCAGTACTTC. This encodes CASSFRGPSYEQYF.

The chain links TRBV29-1 to TRBJ2-2, with 7 bases identical to TRBD1. This CDR3 comprises 13 residues. Per the germline V gene, CDR1 is SQVTM and CDR2 is ANQGSEA. V lost 7 bases, J lost 6 bases, and 8 bases stayed unmatched. DNA for the CDR3: TGCAGCGCTACACGGGACAGCCCCGGGGAGCTGTTTTTT. It encodes CSATRDSPGELFF.

CDR3 protein: CASSFRGGLTEGYTF. The CDR3 nucleotides are TGTGCCAGCAGCTTTCGGGGGGGGTTAACAGAGGGCTACACCTTC. The chain combines TRBV5-4 with TRBJ1-2, with D possibly TRBD1 on 5 matching bases. The ends were cut back, 2 bases at V and 8 bases at J, with 19 bases in the middle. Germline CDR1 is SGHNT and CDR2 is YYREEE (reference sequence). The CDR3 runs to 15 residues. The variable domain in full, with the rest retrieved from reference TRBV5-4 and TRBJ1-2, is ETGVTQSPTHLIKTRGQQVTLRCSSQSGHNTVSWYQQALGQGPQFIFQYYREEENGRGNFPPRFSGLQFPNYSSELNVNALELDDSALYLCASSFRGGLTEGYTFGSGTRLTVV.

The rearrangement uses TRBV5-1 and TRBJ2-7; 9 nucleotides match TRBD1. The CDR3 loop spans 15 amino acids. J gave up 3 bases and V 0 bases, and 4 bases lay outside the gene matches. Germline V gene data show CDR1 as SGHRS and CDR2 as YFSETQ. CDR3 nucleotide sequence: TGCGCCAGCAGCTTGGCCGGGACAGGGAACTACGAGCAGTACTTC. Translation gives CASSLAGTGNYEQYF.

The chain has TRBV4-1 and TRBJ1-3; D remains ambiguous. CDR1 is MGHRA and CDR2 is YSYEKL in the germline V gene. V lost 0 bases, J lost 0 bases, and 12 bases lay in between. The CDR3 covers 17 residues. CDR3 nucleotide sequence: TGCGCCAGCAGCCAAGATCCAAAGGGCCACTCTGGAAACACCATATATTTT. It codes for CASSQDPKGHSGNTIYF.

This chain links TRBV10-2 with TRBJ2-3; no definite D call. V was clipped by 3 bases and J by 0 bases, with 22 bases between them. The germline CDR1 and CDR2 sequences are WSHSY and SAAADI. The CDR3 loop spans 19 amino acids. The DNA of the CDR3 is TGCGCCAGCAGTGAACGGCAGCCCATTTCCCTCTCTAGCACAGATACGCAGTATTTT. Translation gives CASSERQPISLSSTDTQYF.

The chain recombines TRBV6-1 with TRBJ2-2, with D unclear. V was pared by 2 bases and J by 1 base, with 8 bases between. The CDR3 runs 15 residues. Germline values: CDR1 MNHNS, CDR2 SASEGT. The CDR3 sequence is CASSEIAWNTGELFF. As DNA, the CDR3 is TGTGCCAGCAGTGAAATCGCCTGGAACACCGGGGAGCTGTTTTTT.

This clone has just one count. The V and J genes are TRBV18 and TRBJ2-3; 12 nucleotides line up with TRBD2. The CDR3 runs 16 residues. Trimming removed 4 bases from V and 4 bases from J; junction bases left unmatched: 6. Germline V gives CDR1 KGHSH, CDR2 LQKENI. The CDR3 region is CASSRTTSGSADTQYF. CDR3 DNA sequence: TGTGCCAGCTCACGTACGACTAGCGGGAGTGCAGATACGCAGTATTTT. The full variable domain, its missing parts supplied by reference TRBV18 and TRBJ2-3, is NAGVMQNPRHLVRRRGQEARLRCSPMKGHSHVYWYRQLPEEGLKFMVYLQKENIIDESGMPKERFSAEFPKEGPSILRIQQVVRGDSAAYFCASSRTTSGSADTQYFGPGTRLTVL.

This rearrangement joins TRBV9 to TRBJ2-5; TRBD2 agrees at 11 bases. The germline V gene encodes CDR1 SGDLS and CDR2 YYNGEE. This CDR3 comprises 17 residues. After removal of 4 bases from V and 4 bases from J, the junction contained 12 bases not matched to a gene. Here the CDR3 reads CASSPRLLAGGLETQYF. The CDR3 bases are TGTGCCAGCAGCCCACGACTGTTAGCGGGAGGGCTAGAGACCCAGTACTTC.

This clone occurred once. The chain is built from TRBV30 and TRBJ1-5, with 8 bases lining up with TRBD1. Germline V gene data show CDR1 as GTSNPN and CDR2 as SVGIG (reference sequence). Trimming cost V 6 bases and J 6 bases; bases outside gene matches: 4. The CDR3 is 12 residues long. In nucleotides, the CDR3 is TGTGCCTGCGGGACAGGCCGTCAGCCCCAGCATTTT. Protein sequence: CACGTGRQPQHF.

The rearrangement uses TRBV4-1 and TRBJ2-1, with a possible D match to TRBD1 (6 bases). Deletions cut 0 bases from V and 8 bases from J, with 17 bases between. Per germline, CDR1 MGHRA and CDR2 YSYEKL. This CDR3 comprises 16 residues. The CDR3 reads CASSQETGGGRDEQFF. CDR3 sequence (DNA): TGCGCCAGCAGCCAAGAGACAGGTGGAGGTCGGGATGAGCAGTTCTTC.

The V gene is TRBV5-1, the J gene TRBJ2-7; a possible D gene is TRBD2 (5 bases). The CDR3 is 14 amino acids. Germline V gene data show CDR1 as SGHRS and CDR2 as YFSETQ. The V and J ends lost 2 bases and 1 base respectively, with 10 bases between them. CDR3 amino acids: CASSFGGVSYEQYF. CDR3 in DNA: TGCGCCAGCAGCTTTGGAGGAGTTTCCTACGAGCAGTACTTC. The full variable domain, in which reference TRBV5-1 and TRBJ2-7 provide the parts outside the CDR3, is KAGVTQTPRYLIKTRGQQVTLSCSPISGHRSVSWYQQTPGQGLQFLFEYFSETQRNKGNFPGRFSGRQFSNSRSEMNVSTLELGDSALYLCASSFGGVSYEQYFGPGTRLTVT.

A word on this clone: One end of the junction does not line up with germline, which may come from a read error. The rearrangement joins TRBV2 to TRBJ2-1; 7 bases agree with TRBD1. The CDR3 runs 17 residues. Germline loops: CDR1 SNHLY, CDR2 FYNNEI. CDR3 sequence reads: CASSERQGMFSYNKQFF. Here the CDR3 DNA reads TGTGCCAGCAGTGAACGACAGGGAATGTTCTCCTACAATAAGCAGTTCTTC.